These T cell receptor beta chains were read from a single sample in a study of vaccination effects on CD4 cells after COVID-19. Data came from immunoSEQ multiplex PCR; TCRdb stores just in-frame clones and leaves some out. Of 40,000 to 50,000 clones listed, 60% to 75% are singletons. Their target antigens are unknown. This specimen consisted of CD4+ T cells from PBMCs cultured with a peptide pool, obtained before COVID-19 vaccination. The receptors were sampled from a human donor who had a prior SARS-CoV-2 infection. CDR3s include the opening cysteine and the closing phenylalanine or tryptophan. D genes are given only for firm matches. The size of a clone is reported for some rows only, either as once, few or many, or as a class for expanded clones.

clone_size	d_call	v_call	j_call	cdr3_aa	cdr3_nt
few	TRBD1	TRBV7-2	TRBJ1-1	CASRRGQGDTEAFF	TGTGCCAGCAGACGGGGACAGGGAGACACTGAAGCTTTCTTT
NA	TRBD2	TRBV11-2	TRBJ2-3	CASSHLAGSTDTQYF	TGTGCCAGCAGCCACTTAGCGGGGAGCACAGATACGCAGTATTTT
NA	NA	TRBV7-6	TRBJ2-7	CASSLSGIEQYF	TGTGCCAGCAGCTTATCTGGGATAGAGCAGTACTTC
NA	TRBD2	TRBV24-1	TRBJ2-5	CATGGVGAGQETQYF	TGTGCCACCGGGGGGGTAGGTGCGGGCCAAGAGACCCAGTACTTC
NA	NA	TRBV12-3/TRBV12-4	TRBJ2-7	CASSLSGRRQYF	TGTGCCAGCAGTTTAAGTGGGCGTAGGCAGTACTTC
once	TRBD1	TRBV4-3	TRBJ1-1	CASSQAYHGTGNTEAFF	TGCGCCAGCAGCCAAGCGTACCACGGGACAGGGAACACTGAAGCTTTCTTT
NA	TRBD2	TRBV7-2	TRBJ2-1	CASSGLAGSYNEQFF	TGTGCCAGCAGCGGACTAGCGGGGAGCTACAATGAGCAGTTCTTC
NA	NA	TRBV7-2	TRBJ2-4	CASTPLLAKNIQYF	TGTGCCAGCACCCCGCTACTAGCCAAAAACATTCAGTACTTC
NA	NA	TRBV27	TRBJ1-5	CASTPNQPQHF	TGTGCCAGCACCCCCAATCAGCCCCAGCATTTT
NA	TRBD1	TRBV4-1	TRBJ2-7	CASSPWTGTANEQYF	TGCGCCAGCAGCCCCTGGACAGGGACTGCGAACGAGCAGTACTTC
NA	TRBD2	TRBV18	TRBJ2-5	CASSPLAGDYQETQYF	TGTGCCAGCTCACCCCTAGCGGGGGATTACCAAGAGACCCAGTACTTC
NA	NA	TRBV18	TRBJ2-6	CASSPLGGPGANVLTF	TGTGCCAGCTCACCACTCGGGGGGCCTGGGGCCAACGTCCTGACTTTC
NA	NA	TRBV6-5	TRBJ2-5	CASSSSDPETQYF	TGTGCCAGCAGCTCTAGCGACCCGGAGACCCAGTACTTC
NA	NA	TRBV7-2	TRBJ2-5	CASSSPDSKETQYF	TGTGCCAGCAGCTCTCCGGACAGCAAAGAGACCCAGTACTTC
NA	NA	TRBV5-1	TRBJ1-3	CASSFRPRITDRREGNTIYF	TGCGCCAGCAGCTTCCGACCACGAATTACGGACCGAAGAGAGGGAAACACCATATATTTT
NA	NA	TRBV30	TRBJ1-5	CAWSGVGSQPQHF	TGTGCCTGGAGTGGGGTCGGCTCTCAGCCCCAGCATTTT
few	TRBD2	TRBV2	TRBJ2-2	CASSEAPSGSGGELFF	TGTGCCAGCAGTGAAGCCCCCAGCGGGAGTGGCGGGGAGCTGTTTTTT
once	TRBD2	TRBV19	TRBJ2-1	CASSMYLGRASGYNEQFF	TGTGCCAGTAGTATGTATTTAGGTCGGGCTAGCGGCTACAATGAGCAGTTCTTC
NA	NA	TRBV5-1	TRBJ1-4	CASSGSYRGEKLFF	TGCGCCAGCAGCGGCTCATATCGTGGTGAAAAACTGTTTTTT
once	NA	TRBV19	TRBJ1-4	CASSTWTMPGGEEKLFF	TGTGCCAGTAGTACCTGGACGATGCCCGGGGGAGAAGAAAAACTGTTTTTT
NA	NA	TRBV27	TRBJ2-7	CASSRDGSRLEQYF	TGTGCCAGCAGTCGGGACGGGAGCCGCCTCGAGCAGTACTTC
NA	TRBD1	TRBV4-3	TRBJ2-7	CASSLRTGSLYEQYF	TGCGCCAGCAGCTTACGGACAGGCTCCCTCTACGAGCAGTACTTC
NA	NA	TRBV10-3	TRBJ2-7	CAISGDRSYEQYF	TGTGCCATCAGTGGGGACCGCTCCTACGAGCAGTACTTC
NA	TRBD2	TRBV7-7	TRBJ2-2	CASSSSGVNTGELFF	TGTGCTAGCAGCAGTAGCGGGGTCAACACCGGGGAGCTGTTTTTT
few	TRBD1	TRBV30	TRBJ1-6	CAWSGDRNSPLHF	TGTGCCTGGAGCGGGGACAGAAATTCACCCCTCCACTTT
many	NA	TRBV6-5	TRBJ1-4	CASSPDGWNEKLFF	TGTGCCAGCAGCCCGGACGGATGGAATGAAAAACTGTTTTTT
NA	NA	TRBV24-1	TRBJ2-1	CATSDGSIWNEQFF	TGTGCCACCAGTGACGGGAGTATCTGGAATGAGCAGTTCTTC
few	NA	TRBV7-3	TRBJ2-5	CASSKGQQETQYF	TGTGCCAGCAGCAAAGGACAGCAAGAGACCCAGTACTTC
once	NA	TRBV7-3	TRBJ2-3	CASSSTTSTDTQYF	TGTGCCAGCAGCTCCACGACTAGCACAGATACGCAGTATTTT
NA	NA	TRBV2	TRBJ2-5	CASSEGRGIEAGFQETQYF	TGTGCCAGCAGTGAAGGCCGGGGTATCGAGGCAGGGTTCCAAGAGACCCAGTACTTC
NA	TRBD2	TRBV5-1	TRBJ2-2	CASSGASGANTGELFF	TGCGCCAGCAGCGGCGCTAGCGGGGCGAACACCGGGGAGCTGTTTTTT
few	NA	TRBV7-2	TRBJ2-7	CASSNNRGGYEQYF	TGTGCCAGCAGCAATAATAGGGGGGGCTACGAGCAGTACTTC
NA	TRBD2	TRBV6-1	TRBJ2-2	CASSELPTTSLAGELFF	TGTGCCAGCAGTGAACTCCCTACGACTAGCTTGGCCGGGGAGCTGTTTTTT
NA	TRBD1	TRBV20-1	TRBJ1-2	CSASDRVSYGYTF	TGCAGTGCTAGTGACAGGGTTAGCTATGGCTACACCTTC
NA	TRBD2	TRBV5-1	TRBJ2-1	CASSSGLAGAYSYNEQFF	TGCGCCAGCAGCTCTGGACTAGCGGGGGCCTACTCCTACAATGAGCAGTTCTTC
few	TRBD1	TRBV4-1	TRBJ1-5	CASSQRHTQGGTNQPQHF	TGCGCCAGCAGCCAACGGCACACACAGGGGGGCACGAATCAGCCCCAGCATTTT
NA	TRBD2	TRBV5-1	TRBJ2-7	CASSLRGVAGGNEQYF	TGCGCCAGCAGCTTGAGAGGGGTAGCGGGGGGAAACGAGCAGTACTTC
NA	NA	TRBV29-1	TRBJ1-3	CSVEPGLSGNTIYF	TGCAGCGTTGAGCCGGGCCTCTCTGGAAACACCATATATTTT
few	NA	TRBV21-1	TRBJ2-1	CASSNQMTSGRNNEQFF	TGTGCCAGCAGCAACCAGATGACTAGCGGGAGAAACAATGAGCAGTTCTTC
NA	NA	TRBV30	TRBJ1-2	CAWRDRYGYTF	TGTGCCTGGAGGGACAGATATGGCTACACCTTC
once	TRBD2	TRBV13	TRBJ2-5	CASSLGLAGVGETQYF	TGTGCCAGCAGCTTAGGACTAGCGGGGGTTGGGGAGACCCAGTACTTC
NA	NA	TRBV19	TRBJ2-1	CASSMTPSSYNEQFF	TGTGCCAGTAGTATGACTCCGAGCTCCTACAATGAGCAGTTCTTC
NA	NA	TRBV11-3	TRBJ2-2	CASSLGQGTTNTGELFF	TGTGCCAGCAGCTTAGGTCAAGGGACGACGAACACCGGGGAGCTGTTTTTT
few	NA	TRBV5-1	TRBJ1-1	CASSLEHSNTEAFF	TGCGCCAGCAGCTTGGAACACTCGAACACTGAAGCTTTCTTT